Sequencing of this T cell receptor (beta chain) was carried out in a study of early T cells in non-severe SARS-CoV-2 infection. Study background: The study sequenced bulk RNA from unsorted whole blood, with chains unpaired.

The library protocol tagged individual cDNA molecules with unique molecular identifiers. MiXCR, run by TCRdb on the 5' RACE reads, gives a single entry per CDR3 protein. The sample shows just under 60,000 distinct CDR3 sequences, 8.9% of them seen only once. About this clonotype: Its cognate antigen is unknown.

Regarding the study as a whole: Matching against VDJdb likely underestimated virus-specific expansions, favoring anti-spike CD8.

Germline V gene lookup returns CDR1 LGHDT and CDR2 YNNKEL (reference sequence). The CDR3 runs 15 residues. V dropped 1 base and J dropped 6 bases, with 12 bases sitting between them. The TCR sequence derives from an adult who was a healthcare worker with PCR-confirmed SARS-CoV-2 infection or an uninfected control (not recorded which). Sequenced input: whole blood. The chain recombines TRBV3-1 with TRBJ2-2; no firm D call. CDR3 sequence: CASSQGWGSAGELFF. CDR3 nucleotides: TGTGCCAGCAGCCAAGGATGGGGATCCGCCGGGGAGCTGTTTTTT.